This TCR beta chain comes out of a study of Ad26.COV2.S vaccination and SARS-CoV-2 variants. Study conclusions and caveats: Following vaccination, spike-specific CD8+ and CD4+ T cell responses reportedly exhibited substantial breadth.

As for treatment: roughly 18 received Ad26.COV2.S at low or high dose, single or two shots; a few received placebo; per-sample allocation not given. Sampling took place 63 days after the first vaccine or placebo injection. About this clone itself: The antigen is unknown.

This CDR3 has 14 amino acids. The V gene's germline CDR1 is SEHNR and CDR2 FQNEAQ (reference sequence). V shed 11 bases, J shed 8 bases, and the junction held 14 bases outside the gene matches. TCRdb's table, derived via immunoSEQ multiplex PCR, lists solely in-frame clones and lacks some. The top ten hold roughly 3.9% of the sample, which has 440,000 or so clones, about 92% seen once. Material: peripheral blood, obtained in a trial of Ad26.COV2.S vaccine versus placebo. This TCR was sampled from a person aged 18-60 years who received the Ad26.COV2.S COVID-19 vaccine or a placebo. The chain recombines TRBV7-9 with TRBJ2-1; 8 bases line up with TRBD2. In nucleotides, the CDR3 is TGTGCCGCACATCTAGCGGGCCCTTGGGATGAGCAGTTCTTC. Protein sequence: CAAHLAGPWDEQFF. Based on the CDR3 plus reference TRBV7-9 and TRBJ2-1, the full variable domain is DTGVSQNPRHKITKRGQNVTFRCDPISEHNRLYWYRQTLGQGPEFLTYFQNEAQLEKSRLLSDRFSAERPKGSFSTLEIQRTEQGDSAMYLCAAHLAGPWDEQFFGPGTRLTVL.